This T cell receptor (beta chain) stems from a study of T-cell memory formation after mild COVID-19. Germline-derived CDR1 and CDR2 are SGHRS and YFSETQ. V shed 4 bases and J shed 5 bases, with 7 bases lying between them. The CDR3 length is 11 residues. TCRdb used MiXCR to reprocess the 5' RACE reads, holding one entry per CDR3 protein. This table holds over 120,000 distinct CDR3 sequences, almost 25% found once. The material sequenced was PBMCs or a T cell subset sorted from them (not recorded which). This clonotype originated in an adult woman who had mild COVID-19 (a few samples of this study predate the infection). Cell type and time point are not known. This chain connects TRBV5-1 to TRBJ2-7; D remains unclear. The CDR3 loop is CASSEANEQYF. The CDR3 DNA sequence: TGCGCCAGCAGCGAGGCCAACGAGCAGTACTTC.